The rows below give T cell receptor beta chains drawn from one sample of a study of blood T cells in healthy people across ages. From the 5' RACE reads, TCRdb called clonotypes with MiXCR, one entry per CDR3 protein. The sample records 1.5 million to 2 million distinct CDR3 sequences, approximately 28% being singletons. The sequencing sample was made of blood. The source is a woman in her 30s in good health. The CDR3 runs from the conserved cysteine through the conserved F or W. A D gene is named only where the DNA matches it firmly. Expanded clones are given a class, and other clones once, few, many or no size at all.

CDR3nt: TGTGCCAGCAGCTCCGGCGGAAGGCCCTACGAGCAGTACTTC
CDR3aa: CASSSGGRPYEQYF
j_gene: TRBJ2-7
abundance: NA
v_gene: TRBV7-2
d_gene: NA

CDR3nt: TGTGCCAGCAGCGTCCGACCTGCCGGGGGTCGCACAGATACGCAGTATTTT
CDR3aa: CASSVRPAGGRTDTQYF
j_gene: TRBJ2-3
abundance: few
v_gene: TRBV9
d_gene: NA

CDR3nt: TGTGCCAGCAGTTTTAGCTGCGAGCAGTACTTC
CDR3aa: CASSFSCEQYF
j_gene: TRBJ2-7
abundance: NA
v_gene: TRBV12-3/TRBV12-4
d_gene: NA

CDR3nt: TGTGCCAGCAGTGTTGGCGGGAGCAGCTACGAGCAGTACTTC
CDR3aa: CASSVGGSSYEQYF
j_gene: TRBJ2-7
abundance: many
v_gene: TRBV9
d_gene: TRBD2

CDR3nt: TGCGCCAGCAGCCAAACGGGGGAGACCCAGTACTTC
CDR3aa: CASSQTGETQYF
j_gene: TRBJ2-5
abundance: many
v_gene: TRBV4-1
d_gene: NA

CDR3nt: TGCGCCAGCAGTTCTACTAGCGGGGGGTTAGATACGCAGTATTTT
CDR3aa: CASSSTSGGLDTQYF
j_gene: TRBJ2-3
abundance: few
v_gene: TRBV5-1
d_gene: TRBD2

CDR3nt: TGCGCCAGCAGCCAACGACTCGGAGAGACCCAGTACTTC
CDR3aa: CASSQRLGETQYF
j_gene: TRBJ2-5
abundance: NA
v_gene: TRBV10-2
d_gene: NA

CDR3nt: TGTGCCAGCTCGACGGACAGGGACGAGCAGTACTTC
CDR3aa: CASSTDRDEQYF
j_gene: TRBJ2-7
abundance: NA
v_gene: TRBV18
d_gene: TRBD1

CDR3nt: TGTGCCAGCAGTTTAGGGATACTCGGGCAGTTCTTC
CDR3aa: CASSLGILGQFF
j_gene: TRBJ2-1
abundance: NA
v_gene: TRBV12-3/TRBV12-4
d_gene: NA

CDR3nt: TGTGCCAGCAGTGAATCGGGGGGCATTACGGAAGCTTTCTTT
CDR3aa: CASSESGGITEAFF
j_gene: TRBJ1-1
abundance: NA
v_gene: TRBV2
d_gene: NA

CDR3nt: TGTGCCAGCAGCTTATCCGGGACTTTTCTTTCCTACGAGCAGTACTTC
CDR3aa: CASSLSGTFLSYEQYF
j_gene: TRBJ2-7
abundance: NA
v_gene: TRBV5-4
d_gene: NA

CDR3nt: TGTGCCATCAGTGACCGGGGACAAGAGACCCAGTACTTC
CDR3aa: CAISDRGQETQYF
j_gene: TRBJ2-5
abundance: many
v_gene: TRBV10-3
d_gene: NA

CDR3nt: TGTGCCAGCAGGGTGAACACTGAAGCTTTCTTT
CDR3aa: CASRVNTEAFF
j_gene: TRBJ1-1
abundance: many
v_gene: TRBV2
d_gene: NA

CDR3nt: TGTGCCACTGAGGTACGGCCCAATGAGCAGTACTTC
CDR3aa: CATEVRPNEQYF
j_gene: TRBJ2-7
abundance: NA
v_gene: TRBV28
d_gene: NA